Listed below are T cell receptor beta chains from one sample, sequenced in a study of T cell responses to AZD1222 COVID-19 vaccine. Data came from immunoSEQ multiplex PCR; TCRdb stores just in-frame clones and leaves some out. In the table there are approximately 100,000 clones, approximately 89% of which are singletons. The starting material was peripheral blood, obtained on day 0 of AZD1222 vaccination. These receptors all come from an adult in good health. Both conserved end residues are part of each CDR3. Each record gives: D gene, clone size, V gene, J gene, CDR3 protein, CDR3 DNA. A D gene is named only where the DNA matches it firmly. Clone sizes are given selectively: once, few, many, or a class where the clone is expanded.

>NA|NA|TRBV7-9|TRBJ1-2
CASSLQGSGYTF
TGTGCCAGCAGTCTCCAAGGGTCTGGCTACACCTTC
>NA|few|TRBV5-1|TRBJ1-2
CASSLGDTGNGYTF
TGCGCCAGCAGCTTGGGGGACACGGGCAATGGCTACACCTTC
>TRBD1|NA|TRBV7-6|TRBJ1-6
CASSLGQGDSPLHF
TGTGCCAGCAGCTTAGGTCAGGGGGATTCACCCCTCCACTTT
>NA|NA|TRBV11-3|TRBJ2-5
CASSPREGRETQYF
TGTGCCAGCAGCCCCAGGGAAGGTAGAGAGACCCAGTACTTC
>NA|once|TRBV5-4|TRBJ2-3
CASSLAGGNTQYF
TGTGCCAGCAGCTTGGCCGGGGGAAATACGCAGTATTTT
>NA|NA|TRBV6-6|TRBJ1-6
CAIWGSANSPLHF
TGTGCCATCTGGGGCTCCGCTAATTCACCCCTCCACTTT
>NA|NA|TRBV5-1|TRBJ1-4
CASSLAGQLNEKLFF
TGCGCCAGCAGCTTGGCTGGACAGCTGAATGAAAAACTGTTTTTT
>TRBD1|NA|TRBV7-3|TRBJ2-5
CASSPPGTGESRETQYF
TGTGCCAGCAGCCCTCCCGGGACAGGGGAGAGTAGAGAGACCCAGTACTTC
>NA|once|TRBV5-1|TRBJ1-1
CASSLDRNTEAFF
TGCGCCAGCAGCTTGGACAGGAACACTGAAGCTTTCTTT
>NA|NA|TRBV19|TRBJ1-1
CASSVNTEAFF
TGTGCCAGTAGTGTGAACACTGAAGCTTTCTTT
>NA|NA|TRBV24-1|TRBJ2-3
CATSGQGPPFGQYF
TGTGCCACCAGTGGGCAGGGGCCACCTTTTGGGCAGTATTTT
>TRBD1|NA|TRBV30|TRBJ1-4
CAWSGGTAGEKLFF
TGTGCCTGGAGTGGCGGGACAGCGGGTGAAAAACTGTTTTTT
>NA|NA|TRBV7-8|TRBJ1-5
CASSLAGAGTYQNQPQHF
TGTGCCAGCAGCTTAGCTGGCGCAGGGACTTACCAAAATCAGCCCCAGCATTTT
>TRBD2|NA|TRBV6-4|TRBJ2-2
CASSDSILASGGTGELFF
TGTGCCAGCAGTGACTCGATTCTGGCTAGCGGGGGAACCGGGGAGCTGTTTTTT
>NA|NA|TRBV4-3|TRBJ1-4
CASSLSGQINEKLFF
TGCGCCAGCAGCTTGTCTGGACAAATTAATGAAAAACTGTTTTTT
>NA|once|TRBV7-2|TRBJ2-6
CASSLVRGGANVLTF
TGTGCCAGCAGCTTAGTAAGGGGTGGGGCCAACGTCCTGACTTTC
>TRBD2|NA|TRBV6-4|TRBJ2-3
CASSDSVAGADTQYF
TGTGCCAGCAGTGACTCGGTAGCGGGGGCAGATACGCAGTATTTT
>NA|NA|TRBV12-3/TRBV12-4|TRBJ2-5
CASSLQETQYF
TGTGCCAGCAGTCTACAAGAGACCCAGTACTTC
>NA|NA|TRBV7-2|TRBJ2-7
CASSLMGGRYEQYF
TGTGCCAGCAGCTTAATGGGGGGACGCTACGAGCAGTACTTC
>TRBD1|NA|TRBV14|TRBJ1-4
CASSPYRGLGEKLFF
TGTGCCAGCAGCCCCTACAGGGGGCTGGGTGAAAAACTGTTTTTT
>NA|once|TRBV7-7|TRBJ2-3
CASSLAGAGDTQYF
TGTGCTAGCAGCTTAGCAGGGGCAGGAGATACGCAGTATTTT
>TRBD2|NA|TRBV5-1|TRBJ2-5
CASSSEPSGGFQETQYF
TGCGCCAGCAGCTCGGAACCTAGCGGGGGGTTCCAAGAGACCCAGTACTTC
>NA|NA|TRBV30|TRBJ2-6
CAWRVKAGANVLTF
TGTGCCTGGAGAGTGAAGGCTGGGGCCAACGTCCTGACTTTC
>TRBD1|once|TRBV3-1/TRBV3-2|TRBJ1-1
CASSRPGTGNTEAFF
TGTGCCAGCAGTCGTCCCGGGACAGGGAACACTGAAGCTTTCTTT
>NA|NA|TRBV28|TRBJ2-1
CASSQRHANNEQFF
TGTGCCAGCAGCCAGAGACACGCCAACAATGAGCAGTTCTTC
>NA|NA|TRBV27|TRBJ1-1
CASRRSSAVTEAFF
TGTGCCAGCAGAAGATCGTCCGCGGTTACTGAAGCTTTCTTT
>NA|NA|TRBV18|TRBJ1-5
CASSPVYVNQPQHF
TGTGCCAGCTCACCAGTCTACGTAAATCAGCCCCAGCATTTT
>NA|NA|TRBV5-1|TRBJ1-5
CASRKDRINQPQHF
TGCGCCAGCAGGAAGGACAGAATCAATCAGCCCCAGCATTTT
>NA|NA|TRBV5-4|TRBJ2-7
CASSPGGAAYEQYF
TGTGCCAGCAGCCCGGGCGGGGCCGCCTACGAGCAGTACTTC
>NA|NA|TRBV4-3|TRBJ1-1
CASSLGTGFGWDPPSNTEAFF
TGCGCCAGCAGCCTAGGGACCGGATTTGGGTGGGATCCACCATCGAACACTGAAGCTTTCTTT
>NA|once|TRBV21-1|TRBJ1-5
CASSAHPPQGRNQPQHF
TGTGCCAGCAGCGCACACCCCCCCCAGGGTAGGAATCAGCCCCAGCATTTT
>NA|NA|TRBV12-3/TRBV12-4|TRBJ1-1
CASSSSNTEAFF
TGTGCCAGCAGCTCATCAAACACTGAAGCTTTCTTT